The TCR beta chain under discussion was sequenced for a study of Graves' ophthalmopathy and Graves' hyperthyroidism. Pregnancy or lactation, uncontrolled infections and other autoimmune diseases were grounds for excluding patients. Diagnoses were established from clinical symptoms, serum thyroxine, TRAb, thyroid ultrasound and orbital computed tomography. The V and J ends lost 5 bases and 3 bases respectively, with 13 bases between them. Germline CDR1 is MNHNS and CDR2 is SASEGT. CDR3 length equals 14 residues. As the template, RNA transcripts were used to amplify TCR beta CDR3 regions. HTBI-primed RT-PCR formed the first round, and a multiplex PCR formed the second. MiXCR, applied by TCRdb to the multiplex PCR reads, yields one record per CDR3 protein. The sample carries hundreds of thousands of distinct CDR3 sequences, approximately 21% recorded once. In this sample, this clonotype turned up many times. As yet, its antigen is unknown.

Whole-study findings and limits: Ophthalmopathy progression predictions by the model showed around 72% specificity and approximately 67% sensitivity. Blood also harbored most expanded thyroid clonotypes above 0.001 frequency.

The chain has TRBV6-1 and TRBJ1-2, with D uncertain. The sequencing sample was made of peripheral blood. The origin of this receptor is a woman aged 18-29 years with stable Graves' hyperthyroidism. Some clones in this sample may be carry-over from other donors' samples. Here the CDR3 reads CASSTRNGDYGYTF. The DNA for the CDR3 is TGTGCCAGCAGTACAAGGAACGGGGACTATGGCTACACCTTC.